This record covers a single TCR beta chain. The antigen remains unidentified. This sample is part of a study of shared clonotypes between healthy human individuals. TCRdb's copy holds only in-frame clones and misses some; the assay was immunoSEQ multiplex PCR. Of approximately 2,000,000 clones listed, about 93% were seen once; the top ten hold around 1.7%. Selected positively for CCR7 and CD45RO-negative, naive CD8 cells excluded terminally differentiated effector memory CD45RA+ cells. Germline V gene data show CDR1 as SGHTA and CDR2 as FQGNSA. The CDR3 consists of 16 residues. Trimming left V 1 base short and J 0 bases short, with 13 bases between. Overall study results and limits: The researchers took only blood, and tissue repertoires probably look different. Clonotype sharing among donors was thought likely to change with sequencing depth. Non-shared clonotypes were found to have lower generation probabilities than the clonotypes that were shared by all four of the sorted-subset donors. The sharing of 4.5% to 5.5% of naive CD4 clonotypes was seen across a handful of donors.

The V call is TRBV7-2, the J call TRBJ2-7; weak D call: TRBD2 (6 bases). The sequence was collected from a man between 18 and 29 years old in good health. Some clones in this sample may be carry-over from other donors' samples. The sequenced sample consisted of naive CD8+ T cells from PBMCs. CDR3 residues: CASSLDGSVSSYEQYF. The CDR3 region has the DNA TGTGCCAGCAGCTTAGACGGGAGCGTAAGCTCCTACGAGCAGTACTTC.